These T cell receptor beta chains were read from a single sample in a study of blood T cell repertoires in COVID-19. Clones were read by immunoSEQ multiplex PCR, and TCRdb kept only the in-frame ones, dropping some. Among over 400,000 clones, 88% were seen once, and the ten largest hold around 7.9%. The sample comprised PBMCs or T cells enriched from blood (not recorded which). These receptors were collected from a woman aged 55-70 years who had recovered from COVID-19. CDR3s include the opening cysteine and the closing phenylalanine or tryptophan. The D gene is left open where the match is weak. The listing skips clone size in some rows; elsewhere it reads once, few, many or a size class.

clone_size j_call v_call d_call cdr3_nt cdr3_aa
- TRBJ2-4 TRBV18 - TGTGCCAGCTCACCACCGAGGTCTAGGGAGGCAGAAGGAGCCAAAAACATTCAGTACTTC CASSPPRSREAEGAKNIQYF
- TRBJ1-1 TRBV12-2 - TGTGCAAGTCGCCCAAGGGGACAGGGCTACACTGAAGCTTTCTTT CASRPRGQGYTEAFF
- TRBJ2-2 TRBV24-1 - TGTGCCACCAGTGATTTGCCGGGCACCGGGGAGCTGTTTTTT CATSDLPGTGELFF
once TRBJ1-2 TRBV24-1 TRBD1 TGTGCCACCAGTGACCCCGGGACAGGGGATGGCTACACCTTC CATSDPGTGDGYTF
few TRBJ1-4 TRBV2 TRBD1 TGTGCCAGCAGGGGACAGGGCGGGGTTAATGAAAAACTGTTTTTT CASRGQGGVNEKLFF
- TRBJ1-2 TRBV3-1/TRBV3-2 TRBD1 TGTGCCAGCAGCAACAGGGGGCCCAATGGTGGCTACACCTTC CASSNRGPNGGYTF
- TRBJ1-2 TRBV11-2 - TGTGCCAGCAGGCTTACGGCTAACTATGGCTACACCTTC CASRLTANYGYTF
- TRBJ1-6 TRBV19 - TGTGCCAGTAGAACCAGGGACAATTCTAATTCACCCCTCCACTTT CASRTRDNSNSPLHF
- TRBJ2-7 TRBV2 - TGTGCCAGCAATGGCAGGTTAGGCCCCATAACAAAACGCTACGAGCAGTACTTC CASNGRLGPITKRYEQYF
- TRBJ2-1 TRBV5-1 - TGCGCCAGCTCACGCCAGGGCAATGAGCAGTTCTTC CASSRQGNEQFF
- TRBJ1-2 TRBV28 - TGTGCCAGCAGTTTATCGGGGGGCATATTGTATGGCTACACCTTC CASSLSGGILYGYTF
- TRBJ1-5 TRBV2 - TGTGCCAGCAGGAATCAGGGAGGGGGCAATCAGCCCCAGCATTTT CASRNQGGGNQPQHF
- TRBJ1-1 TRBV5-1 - TGCGCCAGCAGCCCACAGGTTTCGAACACTGAAGCTTTCTTT CASSPQVSNTEAFF
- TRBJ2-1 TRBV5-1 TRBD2 TGCGCCAGCAGCTTGAATCTAGCGGGGGCCAACAATGAGCAGTTCTTC CASSLNLAGANNEQFF
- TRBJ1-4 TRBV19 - TGTGCCAGTAGTTTCACAACAGGGGAAAAACTGTTTTTT CASSFTTGEKLFF
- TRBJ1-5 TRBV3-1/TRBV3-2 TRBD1 TGTGCCAGCAGCCGACAGGGGAAAAGTCAGCCCCAGCATTTT CASSRQGKSQPQHF
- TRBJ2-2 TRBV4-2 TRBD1 TGTGCCAGCAGCATTGACAGGGGAGGAGACACCGGGGAGCTGTTTTTT CASSIDRGGDTGELFF
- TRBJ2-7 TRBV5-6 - TGTGCCAGCAGCGCCCCGAAGGGACTTTGGCAGTACTTC CASSAPKGLWQYF
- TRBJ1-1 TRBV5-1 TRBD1 TGCGCCAGCAAACCGGGACAGGGGCCGGGGACTGAAGCTTTCTTT CASKPGQGPGTEAFF
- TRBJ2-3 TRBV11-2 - TGTGCCAGCAGCTTAGATTACCCCCCAGCGCATTTT CASSLDYPPAHF
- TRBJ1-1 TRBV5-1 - TGCGCCAGCAGCTTGGAGGGGGAAGGAGGAAACACTGAAGCTTTCTTT CASSLEGEGGNTEAFF
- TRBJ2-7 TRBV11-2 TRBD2 TGTGCCAGCAGCAGCTTATCCGGGGGGGGCGAGCAGTACTTC CASSSLSGGGEQYF
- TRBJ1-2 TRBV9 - TGTGCCAGCAGCGTAGAGGATAACCTCCTAGCTAGGCGCGGCTACACCTTC CASSVEDNLLARRGYTF
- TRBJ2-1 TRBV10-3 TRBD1 TGTGCCACGGAAGAGACAGGGGGCGCGGGGAATGAGCAGTTCTTC CATEETGGAGNEQFF
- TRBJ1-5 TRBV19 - TGTGCCAGTAGCCAGGAACGGGGGTTCAATCAGCCCCAGCATTTT CASSQERGFNQPQHF
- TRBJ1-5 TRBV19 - TGTGCCAGTAGTAGCACAGGGCGCAATCAGCCCCAGCATTTT CASSSTGRNQPQHF
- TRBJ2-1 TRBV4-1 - TGCGCCAGCAGCCAAGTAGTTATGGCGGGGGCCCACTACAATGAGCAGTTCTTC CASSQVVMAGAHYNEQFF
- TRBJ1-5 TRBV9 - TGTGCCAGCAGCGTAGACTTGGATCAGCCCCAGCATTTT CASSVDLDQPQHF
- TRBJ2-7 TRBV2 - TGTGCCAGCAGTGAACGGGATTTCCTCGGGGGCGAGCAGTACTTC CASSERDFLGGEQYF
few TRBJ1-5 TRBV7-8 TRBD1 TGTGCCAGCAGCCCCCCTACCGGGACAGGTTATCAGCCCCAGCATTTT CASSPPTGTGYQPQHF
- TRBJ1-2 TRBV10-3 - TGTGCCATCAGTGAGGGGGGGGAGGTTGGCTACACCTTC CAISEGGEVGYTF
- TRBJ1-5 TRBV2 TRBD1 TGTGCCAGCGTCGGGACAGGCAATCAGCCCCAGCATTTT CASVGTGNQPQHF
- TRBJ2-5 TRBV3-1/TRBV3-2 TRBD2 TGTGCCAGCAAGACTAGCGGGGGGGCGGAGACCCAGTACTTC CASKTSGGAETQYF
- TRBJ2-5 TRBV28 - TGTGCCAGCAGTTTTGGCTCCCAAGAGACCCAGTACTTC CASSFGSQETQYF
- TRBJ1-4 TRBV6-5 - TGTGCCAGCAGTTACAGGAGTAATGAAAAACTGTTTTTT CASSYRSNEKLFF
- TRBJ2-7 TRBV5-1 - TGCGCCAGCAGCTTGGGGGCGGGTAGCTCCTACGAGCAGTACTTC CASSLGAGSSYEQYF
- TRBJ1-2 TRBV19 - TGTGCCAGTCGGCTTGCGGGGGGCTATGGCTACACCTTC CASRLAGGYGYTF
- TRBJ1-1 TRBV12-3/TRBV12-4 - TGTGCCAGCAGTCTCACAGTTTTCACTGAAGCTTTCTTT CASSLTVFTEAFF
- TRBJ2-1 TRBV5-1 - TGCGCCAGCAGCTCGATGGACAGCAACAATGAGCAGTTCTTC CASSSMDSNNEQFF
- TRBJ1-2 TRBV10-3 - TGTGCCATCCAGGCAGGCTCGATTCATGGCTACACCTTC CAIQAGSIHGYTF
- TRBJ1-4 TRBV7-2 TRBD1 TGTGCCAGCAGCAAGACAGGGGTGGGTGAAAAACTGTTTTTT CASSKTGVGEKLFF
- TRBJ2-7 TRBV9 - TGTGCCAGCAGCGTAGTCTCAGGGTCGGTGCAGTACTTC CASSVVSGSVQYF